A few counts support the clone carrying this TCR beta chain. What it binds is not known. The sample is drawn from a study of CD8+ T cells in alopecia areata. General study findings and limits: Greater clonality was observed in lesional scalp samples, especially alopecia totalis/universalis, versus normal scalp. Under tofacitinib, fewer expanded CD8+ clones appeared among the top 100 scalp clones. The link between baseline CD8+ expansion and response remains uncertain with one nonresponder. Tofacitinib did not eliminate many expanded lesional clones from scalp or blood.

Germline V CDR1 and CDR2: SQVTM, ANQGSEA. The germline V and J ends were trimmed by 5 bases and 4 bases, with 18 bases remaining between them. This CDR3 spans 15 amino acids. Sample treatment: oral pan-JAK inhibitor, 5-10 mg twice daily. Extracted RNA was reverse transcribed, and the resulting cDNA served as sequencing template. Profiling relied on immunoSEQ multiplex PCR, and the TCRdb table lists in-frame clones only, not all of them. The sample consists of 150,000 to 200,000 clones, roughly 46% of them appearing once. Sample: CD8+ T cells sorted from blood, taken around week 53, from a patient treated with tofacitinib. V gene TRBV29-1 combines with J gene TRBJ1-5, with a possible D match to TRBD1 (5 bases). This receptor was obtained from a human donor with alopecia areata. The DNA for the CDR3 is TGCAGCGTTCCCGGGGACGCCGAGGGGAATCAGCCCCAGCATTTT. As protein: CSVPGDAEGNQPQHF.